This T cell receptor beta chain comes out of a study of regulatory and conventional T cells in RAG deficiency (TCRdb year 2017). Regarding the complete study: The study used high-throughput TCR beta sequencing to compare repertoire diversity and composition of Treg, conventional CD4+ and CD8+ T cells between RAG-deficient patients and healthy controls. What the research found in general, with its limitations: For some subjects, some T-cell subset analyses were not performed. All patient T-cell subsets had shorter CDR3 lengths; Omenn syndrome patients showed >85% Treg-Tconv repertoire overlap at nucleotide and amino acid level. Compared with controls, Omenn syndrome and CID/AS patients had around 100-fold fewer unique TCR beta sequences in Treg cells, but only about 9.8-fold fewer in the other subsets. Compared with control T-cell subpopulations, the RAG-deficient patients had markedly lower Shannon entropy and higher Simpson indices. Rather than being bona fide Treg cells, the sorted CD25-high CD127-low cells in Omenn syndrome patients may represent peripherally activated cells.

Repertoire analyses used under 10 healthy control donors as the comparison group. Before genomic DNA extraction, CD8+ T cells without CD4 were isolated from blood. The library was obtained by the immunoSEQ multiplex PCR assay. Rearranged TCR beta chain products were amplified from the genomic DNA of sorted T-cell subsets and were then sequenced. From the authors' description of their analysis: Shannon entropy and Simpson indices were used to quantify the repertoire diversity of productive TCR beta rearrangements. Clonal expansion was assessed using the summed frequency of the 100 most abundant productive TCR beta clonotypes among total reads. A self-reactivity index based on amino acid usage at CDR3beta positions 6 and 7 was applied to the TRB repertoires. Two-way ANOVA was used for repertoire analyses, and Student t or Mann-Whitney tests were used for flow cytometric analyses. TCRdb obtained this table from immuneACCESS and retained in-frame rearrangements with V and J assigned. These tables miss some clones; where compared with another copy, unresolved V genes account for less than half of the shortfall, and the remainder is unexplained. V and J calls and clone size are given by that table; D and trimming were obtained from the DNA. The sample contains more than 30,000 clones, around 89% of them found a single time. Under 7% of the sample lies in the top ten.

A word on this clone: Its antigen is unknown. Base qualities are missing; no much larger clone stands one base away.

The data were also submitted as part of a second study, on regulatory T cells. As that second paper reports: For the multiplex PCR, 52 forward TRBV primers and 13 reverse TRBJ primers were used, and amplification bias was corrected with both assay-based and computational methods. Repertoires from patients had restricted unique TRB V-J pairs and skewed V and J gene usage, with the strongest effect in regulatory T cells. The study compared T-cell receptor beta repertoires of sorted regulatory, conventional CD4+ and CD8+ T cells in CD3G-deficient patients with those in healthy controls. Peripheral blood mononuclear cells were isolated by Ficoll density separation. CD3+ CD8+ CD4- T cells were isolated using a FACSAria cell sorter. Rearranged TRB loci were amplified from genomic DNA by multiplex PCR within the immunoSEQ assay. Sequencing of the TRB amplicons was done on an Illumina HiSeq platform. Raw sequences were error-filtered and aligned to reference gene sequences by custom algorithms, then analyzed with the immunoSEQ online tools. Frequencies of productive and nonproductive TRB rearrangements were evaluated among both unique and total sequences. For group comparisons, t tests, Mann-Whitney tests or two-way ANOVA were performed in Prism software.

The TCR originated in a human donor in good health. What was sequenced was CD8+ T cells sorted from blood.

The CDR3 region has the sequence CASSPALAATYEQYF. The nucleotide sequence reads TGTGCCAGCAGCCCCGCCCTAGCGGCAACCTACGAGCAGTACTTC. The V and J genes are TRBV9 and TRBJ2-7, with 7 middle bases fitting TRBD2. V loses 4 bases at its end and J loses 2 bases; junction bases beyond the gene matches: 9. The germline V gene specifies SGDLS as CDR1 and YYNGEE as CDR2. The CDR3 runs 15 amino acids, cysteine and phenylalanine included. Left in the record is the CDR3 DNA by itself, 45 bases read in frame from the first base.